The 14 T cell receptor beta chains presented below share a single source sample, sequenced in a study of preoperative IRX-2 immunotherapy in early breast cancer. Treatment in this sample: preoperative locoregional IRX-2 cytokine immunotherapy. Method: immunoSEQ multiplex PCR; TCRdb's copy keeps in-frame clones and lacks some. The data show some 5,100 clones, around 61% seen once. Sequenced material: tumor tissue, taken before IRX-2 immunotherapy. Source of these receptors: a human donor with breast cancer.

This sequence joins TRBV6-8 and TRBJ1-4; D might be TRBD1 (5 bases). V was clipped by 5 bases and J by 7 bases, with 11 bases between them. Looked up from germline, CDR1 is MNHGY and CDR2 is SAAAGT. The length of the CDR3 is 13 residues. The CDR3 loop is CASSDGTIEKLFF. The CDR3 coding sequence is TGTGCCAGCAGTGACGGGACGATTGAAAAACTGTTTTTT.

CDR3 region: CASSSWGQTFEAFF. The CDR3 bases are TGTGCCAGTAGTAGCTGGGGACAGACGTTTGAAGCTTTCTTT. The rearrangement uses TRBV19 and TRBJ1-1; 7 bases match TRBD1. The V gene's germline CDR1 is LNHDA and CDR2 SQIVND (reference sequence). J was trimmed by 7 bases and V by 4 bases; bases with no gene match: 9. The CDR3 extends over 14 amino acids.

In this sample, this clone turned up a few times. The V gene is TRBV6-8, the J gene TRBJ2-4; TRBD2 aligns across 8 bases. Germline CDR1 MNHGY, CDR2 SAAAGT. The ends lost 0 bases at V and 0 bases at J; junction bases unmatched: 7. The CDR3 sequence is 18 residues long. The chain's CDR3 is CASSYSRRLAGAKNIQYF. Here the CDR3 DNA reads TGTGCCAGCAGTTACTCACGTCGGCTAGCGGGAGCCAAAAACATTCAGTACTTC.

The V gene is TRBV11-3, the J gene TRBJ2-7, with D perhaps TRBD2 (6 bases). This CDR3 region has 17 residues. Germline V gene lookup returns CDR1 SGHNT and CDR2 YENEEA. V was pared by 5 bases and J by 6 bases, with 26 bases between. CDR3 loop: CASSPRGAGTAAVEQYF. The CDR3 DNA is TGTGCCAGCAGCCCCAGAGGGGCGGGGACTGCGGCGGTCGAGCAGTACTTC.

The J gene is TRBJ1-5, the V gene TRBV7-7, with TRBD1 matching 10 bases. The junction had 3 bases not matched to a gene; V was cut back by 1 base and J by 6 bases. The CDR3 runs to 15 residues. Germline CDR1 and CDR2: SSHAT and FNYEAQ (reference sequence). The CDR3 sequence is CASSLGGTGVQPQHF. CDR3 in DNA: TGTGCCAGCAGCTTAGGGGGGACAGGGGTTCAGCCCCAGCATTTT.

The chain has TRBV11-1 and TRBJ2-3, with D tentatively TRBD1 (6 bases). Trimming removed 2 bases at V and 0 bases at J, with 9 bases between. There are 15 residues in the CDR3. Germline CDR1 reads SGHAT; CDR2 reads FQDESV (reference sequence). The CDR3 region is CASSLLGASTDTQYF. In nucleotides, the CDR3 is TGTGCCAGCAGCTTACTGGGGGCTAGCACAGATACGCAGTATTTT. Combining the CDR3 with reference TRBV11-1 and TRBJ2-3 gives the whole variable domain EAEVAQSPRYKITEKSQAVAFWCDPISGHATLYWYRQILGQGPELLVQFQDESVVDDSQLPKDRFSAERLKGVDSTLKIQPAELGDSAMYLCASSLLGASTDTQYFGPGTRLTVL.

The rearrangement uses TRBV29-1 and TRBJ1-1; TRBD1 agrees at 8 bases. The J segment lost 5 bases and the V segment lost 3 bases, leaving 5 bases of the junction unmatched. This CDR3 contains 13 residues. Germline CDR1 SQVTM, CDR2 ANQGSEA. CDR3 sequence (DNA): TGCAGCGTTGATCAGGGGGCGCTTACTGAAGCTTTCTTT. Protein product: CSVDQGALTEAFF.

This chain joins TRBV9 and TRBJ2-7; the match to TRBD1 covers 7 bases. After removal of 4 bases from V and 2 bases from J, the junction contained 12 bases not matched to a gene. The V gene's germline CDR1 is SGDLS and CDR2 YYNGEE. The CDR3 runs to 16 residues. CDR3 region: CASSKLTGAKTYEQYF. As DNA, the CDR3 is TGTGCCAGCAGCAAACTTACAGGGGCCAAAACCTACGAGCAGTACTTC.

The rearrangement uses TRBV7-1 and TRBJ1-5, with 8 bases aligning to TRBD1. TRBV7-1 is treated as an ORF (open reading frame) with a function not yet certain. J lost 4 bases, V lost 4 bases, and 9 bases had no gene match. The CDR3 sequence is 16 residues long. Written as DNA, the CDR3 is TGTGCCAGCAGCTTCTCCGGGACAGGTGATAATCAGCCCCAGCATTTT. Translation: CASSFSGTGDNQPQHF.

The chain employs TRBV23-1 and TRBJ2-2; weak D call: TRBD1 (6 bases). TRBV23-1 is an open reading frame whose function is uncertain. V was shortened by 6 bases and J by 6 bases, with 17 bases between the two germline ends. The CDR3 totals 15 residues. The CDR3 is CASSPGTLIAGELFF. DNA of the CDR3: TGCGCCAGCAGCCCAGGGACACTTATCGCCGGGGAGCTGTTTTTT.

The rearrangement uses TRBV6-8 and TRBJ1-1; D is ambiguous. Germline V gene data show CDR1 as MNHGY and CDR2 as SAAAGT. The V end lost 6 bases, the J end lost 5 bases, and 19 bases lay between the germline ends. CDR3 length: 15 amino acids. The CDR3 is CASRFLRAWETEAFF. For the CDR3, the DNA is TGTGCCAGCAGATTCCTGCGGGCCTGGGAGACTGAAGCTTTCTTT.

The J gene is TRBJ1-1, the V gene TRBV6-8; 9 nucleotides align to TRBD1. V lost 4 bases to trimming and J lost 4 bases; unmatched junction nucleotides: 10. Germline CDR1 reads MNHGY; CDR2 reads SAAAGT. The CDR3 covers 16 residues. CDR3 DNA sequence: TGTGCCAGCAGTTCCACCCGGGACAGGGTCCGCACTGAAGCTTTCTTT. Residues: CASSSTRDRVRTEAFF.

This clone was observed a few times. This same CDR3 is encoded by further DNA sequences in the sample. V gene TRBV25-1 combines with J gene TRBJ2-7; D is tentatively TRBD1 or TRBD2 (5 bases each). The CDR3 covers 14 residues. Germline-derived CDR1 and CDR2 are MGHDK and SYGVNS. The V end lost 3 bases, the J end lost 0 bases, and 9 bases lay between the germline ends. The CDR3: CASSDGGYSYEQYF. The CDR3 region has the DNA TGTGCCAGCAGTGATGGGGGATACTCCTACGAGCAGTACTTC.

The chain is built from TRBV18 and TRBJ2-7, with no clear D. The germline V gene encodes CDR1 KGHSH and CDR2 LQKENI. The V gene lost 2 bases and the J gene lost 3 bases, with 8 bases spanning the gap. This CDR3 has 13 amino acids. CDR3 residues: CASSPTTDYEQYF. The CDR3 coding sequence is TGTGCCAGCTCACCAACTACAGACTACGAGCAGTACTTC.